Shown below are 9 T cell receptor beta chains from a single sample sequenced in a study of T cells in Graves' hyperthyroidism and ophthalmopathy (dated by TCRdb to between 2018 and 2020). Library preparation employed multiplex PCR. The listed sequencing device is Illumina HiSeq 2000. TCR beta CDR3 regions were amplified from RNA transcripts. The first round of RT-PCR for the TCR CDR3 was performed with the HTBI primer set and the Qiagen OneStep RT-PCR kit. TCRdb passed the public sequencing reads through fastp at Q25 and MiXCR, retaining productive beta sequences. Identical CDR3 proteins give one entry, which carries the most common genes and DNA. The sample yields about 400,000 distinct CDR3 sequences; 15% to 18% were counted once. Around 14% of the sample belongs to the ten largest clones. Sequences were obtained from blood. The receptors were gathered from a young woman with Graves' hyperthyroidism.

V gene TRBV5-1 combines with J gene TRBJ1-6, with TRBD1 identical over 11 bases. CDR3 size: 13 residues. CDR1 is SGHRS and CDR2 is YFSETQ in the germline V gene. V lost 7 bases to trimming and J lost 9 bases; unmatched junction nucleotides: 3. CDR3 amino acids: CASGTGGVSPLHF. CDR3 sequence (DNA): TGCGCCAGCGGGACAGGGGGAGTTTCACCCCTCCACTTT.

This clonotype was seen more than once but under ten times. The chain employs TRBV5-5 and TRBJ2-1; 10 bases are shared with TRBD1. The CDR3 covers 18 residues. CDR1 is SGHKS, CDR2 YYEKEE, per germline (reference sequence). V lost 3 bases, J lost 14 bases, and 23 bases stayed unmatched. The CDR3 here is CASSSGGAGQGTPRSKFF. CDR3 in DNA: TGTGCCAGCAGCTCGGGCGGCGCGGGACAGGGGACACCTAGATCTAAGTTCTTC.

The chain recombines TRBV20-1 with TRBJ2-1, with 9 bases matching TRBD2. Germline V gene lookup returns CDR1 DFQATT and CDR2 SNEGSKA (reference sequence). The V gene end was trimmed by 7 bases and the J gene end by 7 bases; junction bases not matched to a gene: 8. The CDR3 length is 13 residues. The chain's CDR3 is CSGQREVYNEQFF. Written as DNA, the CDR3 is TGCAGTGGCCAGCGGGAGGTTTATAATGAGCAGTTCTTC.

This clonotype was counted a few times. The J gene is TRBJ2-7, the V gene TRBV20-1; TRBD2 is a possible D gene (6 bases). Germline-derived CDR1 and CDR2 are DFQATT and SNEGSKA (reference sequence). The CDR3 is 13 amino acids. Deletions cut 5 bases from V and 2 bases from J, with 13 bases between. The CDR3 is CSAVPGGTYEQYF. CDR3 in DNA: TGCAGTGCTGTTCCCGGGGGAACCTACGAGCAGTACTTC.

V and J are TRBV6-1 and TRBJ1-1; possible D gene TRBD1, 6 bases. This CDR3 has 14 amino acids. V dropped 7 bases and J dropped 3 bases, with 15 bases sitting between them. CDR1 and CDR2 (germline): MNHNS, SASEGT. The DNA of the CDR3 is TGTGCCAGCACCCTTAGGGGGGGATACACTGAAGCTTTCTTT. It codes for CASTLRGGYTEAFF.

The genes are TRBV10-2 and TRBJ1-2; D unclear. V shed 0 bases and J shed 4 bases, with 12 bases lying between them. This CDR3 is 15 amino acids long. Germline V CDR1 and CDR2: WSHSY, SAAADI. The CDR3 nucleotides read TGCGCCAGCAGTGAGTCGACTCGGGTTTCCTATGGCTACACCTTC. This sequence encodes CASSESTRVSYGYTF.

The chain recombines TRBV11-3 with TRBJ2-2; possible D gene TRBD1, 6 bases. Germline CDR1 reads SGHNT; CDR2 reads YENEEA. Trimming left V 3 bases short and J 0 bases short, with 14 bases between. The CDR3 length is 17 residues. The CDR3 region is CASSFARGTTNTGELFF. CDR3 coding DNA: TGTGCCAGCAGCTTCGCCAGGGGCACAACGAACACCGGGGAGCTGTTTTTT.

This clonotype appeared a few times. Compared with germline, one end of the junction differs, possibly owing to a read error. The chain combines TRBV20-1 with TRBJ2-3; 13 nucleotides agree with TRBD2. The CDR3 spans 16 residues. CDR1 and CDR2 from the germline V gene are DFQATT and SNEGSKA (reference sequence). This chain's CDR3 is CSASFGLAGATDTQYF. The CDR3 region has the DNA TGCAGTGCTAGCTTCGGACTAGCGGGGGCCACAGATACGCAGTATTTC.

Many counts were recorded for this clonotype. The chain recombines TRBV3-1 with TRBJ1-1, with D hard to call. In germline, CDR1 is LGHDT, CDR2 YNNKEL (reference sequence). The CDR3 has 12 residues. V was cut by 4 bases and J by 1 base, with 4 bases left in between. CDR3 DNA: TGTGCCAGCAGCCGACAGAACACTGAAGCTTTCTTT. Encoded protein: CASSRQNTEAFF.